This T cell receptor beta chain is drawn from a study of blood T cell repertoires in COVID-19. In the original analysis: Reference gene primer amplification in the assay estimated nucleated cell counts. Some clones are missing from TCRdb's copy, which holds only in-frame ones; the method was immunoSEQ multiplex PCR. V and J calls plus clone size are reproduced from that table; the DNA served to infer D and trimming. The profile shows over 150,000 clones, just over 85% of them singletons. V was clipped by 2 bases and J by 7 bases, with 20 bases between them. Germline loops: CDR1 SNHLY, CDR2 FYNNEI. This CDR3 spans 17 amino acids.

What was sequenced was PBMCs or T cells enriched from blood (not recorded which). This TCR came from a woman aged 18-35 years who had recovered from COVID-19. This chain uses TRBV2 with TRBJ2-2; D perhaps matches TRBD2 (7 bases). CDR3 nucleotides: TGTGCCAGCAGTGAATTATCTGGCGGGGGCTGGAGCGGGGAGCTGTTTTTT. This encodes CASSELSGGGWSGELFF.